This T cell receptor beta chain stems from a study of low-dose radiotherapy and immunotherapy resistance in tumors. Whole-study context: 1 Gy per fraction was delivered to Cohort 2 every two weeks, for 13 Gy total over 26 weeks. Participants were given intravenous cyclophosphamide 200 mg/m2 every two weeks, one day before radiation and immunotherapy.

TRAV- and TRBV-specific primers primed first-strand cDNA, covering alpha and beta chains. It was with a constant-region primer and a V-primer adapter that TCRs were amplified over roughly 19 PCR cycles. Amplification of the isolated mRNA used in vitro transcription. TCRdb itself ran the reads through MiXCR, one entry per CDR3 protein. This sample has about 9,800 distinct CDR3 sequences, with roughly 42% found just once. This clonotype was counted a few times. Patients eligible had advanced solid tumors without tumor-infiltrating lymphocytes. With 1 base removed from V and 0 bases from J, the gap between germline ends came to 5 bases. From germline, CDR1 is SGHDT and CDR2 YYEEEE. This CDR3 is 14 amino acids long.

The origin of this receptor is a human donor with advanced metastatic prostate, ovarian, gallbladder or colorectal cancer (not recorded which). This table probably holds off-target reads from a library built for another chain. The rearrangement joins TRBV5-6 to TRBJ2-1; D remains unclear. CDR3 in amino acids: CASSLLSSYNEQFF. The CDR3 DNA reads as TGTGCCAGCAGCTTGTTAAGCTCCTACAATGAGCAGTTCTTC.